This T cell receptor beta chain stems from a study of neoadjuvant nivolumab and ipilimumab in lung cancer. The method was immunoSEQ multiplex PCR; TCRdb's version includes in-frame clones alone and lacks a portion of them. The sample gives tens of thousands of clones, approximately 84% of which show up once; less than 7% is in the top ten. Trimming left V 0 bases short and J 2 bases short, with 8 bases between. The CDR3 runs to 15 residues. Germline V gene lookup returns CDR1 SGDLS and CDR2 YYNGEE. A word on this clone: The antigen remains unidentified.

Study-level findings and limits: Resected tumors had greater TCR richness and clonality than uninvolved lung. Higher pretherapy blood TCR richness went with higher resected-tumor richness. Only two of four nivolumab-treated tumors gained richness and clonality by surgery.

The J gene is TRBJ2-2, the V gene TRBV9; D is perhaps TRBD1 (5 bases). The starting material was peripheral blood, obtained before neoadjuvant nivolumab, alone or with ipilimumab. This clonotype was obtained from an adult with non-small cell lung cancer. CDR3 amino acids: CASSVARVNTGELFF. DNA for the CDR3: TGTGCCAGCAGCGTAGCCAGGGTAAACACCGGGGAGCTGTTTTTT.